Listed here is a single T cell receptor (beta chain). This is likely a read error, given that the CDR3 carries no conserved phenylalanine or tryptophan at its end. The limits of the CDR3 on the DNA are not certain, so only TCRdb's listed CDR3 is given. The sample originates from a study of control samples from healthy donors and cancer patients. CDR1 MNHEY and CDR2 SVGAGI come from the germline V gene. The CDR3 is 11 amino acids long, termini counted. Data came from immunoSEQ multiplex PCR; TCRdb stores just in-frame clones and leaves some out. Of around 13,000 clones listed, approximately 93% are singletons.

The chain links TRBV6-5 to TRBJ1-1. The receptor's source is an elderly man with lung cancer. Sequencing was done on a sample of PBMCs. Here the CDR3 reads CASSYSSRADD.